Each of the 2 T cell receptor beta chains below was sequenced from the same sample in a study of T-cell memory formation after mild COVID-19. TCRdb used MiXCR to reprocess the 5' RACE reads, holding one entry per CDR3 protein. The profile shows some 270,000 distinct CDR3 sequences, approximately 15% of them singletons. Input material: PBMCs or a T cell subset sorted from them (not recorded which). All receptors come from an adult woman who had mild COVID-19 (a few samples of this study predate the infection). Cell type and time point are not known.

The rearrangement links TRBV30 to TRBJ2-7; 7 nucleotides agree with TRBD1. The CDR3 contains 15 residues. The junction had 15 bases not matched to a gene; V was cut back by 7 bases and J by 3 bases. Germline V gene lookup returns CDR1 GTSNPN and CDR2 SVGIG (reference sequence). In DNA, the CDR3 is TGTGCCTACCGAGACAGGGTAAGGGTCGTCTACGAGCAGTACTTC. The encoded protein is CAYRDRVRVVYEQYF.

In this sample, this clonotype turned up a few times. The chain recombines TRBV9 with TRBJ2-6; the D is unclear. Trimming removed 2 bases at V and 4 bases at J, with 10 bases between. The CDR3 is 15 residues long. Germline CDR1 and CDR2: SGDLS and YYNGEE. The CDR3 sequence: CASSVTLTGANVLTF. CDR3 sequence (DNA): TGTGCCAGCAGCGTTACATTGACCGGGGCCAACGTCCTGACTTTC.